One and the same sample provided the 4 T cell receptor beta chains below, sequenced in a study of blood T cell repertoires in COVID-19. Only in-frame clones appear in the TCRdb table, and some are missing; sequencing was by immunoSEQ multiplex PCR. The sample lists over 350,000 clones, approximately 90% seen once, with roughly 1.2% in the top ten. Material for sequencing was PBMCs or T cells enriched from blood (not recorded which). These receptors all come from a woman aged 18-29 years who had recovered from COVID-19.

This clone was counted a single time. V gene TRBV4-1 combines with J gene TRBJ2-2, with 7 bases matching TRBD1. Germline-derived CDR1 and CDR2 are MGHRA and YSYEKL. Unmatched junction bases numbered 4, after V lost 0 bases and J lost 0 bases. This CDR3 has 17 amino acids. CDR3 sequence: CASSQESGTANTGELFF. The CDR3 nucleotides are TGCGCCAGCAGCCAAGAGAGTGGGACAGCGAACACCGGGGAGCTGTTTTTT.

The chain is built from TRBV11-2 and TRBJ1-2; a weak D match, TRBD1 (6 bases). V was pared by 5 bases and J by 1 base, with 14 bases between. Per germline, CDR1 SGHAT and CDR2 FQNNGV. The CDR3 totals 15 residues. CDR3 in amino acids: CASSQTDRSNYGYTF. The CDR3, as DNA: TGTGCCAGCAGCCAGACCGACAGGAGTAACTATGGCTACACCTTC. The whole variable domain, filled in from reference TRBV11-2 and TRBJ1-2, reads EAGVAQSPRYKIIEKRQSVAFWCNPISGHATLYWYQQILGQGPKLLIQFQNNGVVDDSQLPKDRFSAERLKGVDSTLKIQPAKLEDSAVYLCASSQTDRSNYGYTFGSGTRLTVV.

This clone was seen just once. The V call is TRBV11-1, the J call TRBJ2-1; 9 nucleotides match TRBD2. J gave up 2 bases and V 5 bases, and 7 bases lay outside the gene matches. The germline gives CDR1 SGHAT, CDR2 FQDESV (reference sequence). The length of the CDR3 is 16 residues. The CDR3 spells CASSLRTSAAYNEQFF. CDR3 sequence (DNA): TGTGCCAGCAGCCTACGGACTAGCGCTGCCTACAATGAGCAGTTCTTC.

V gene TRBV6-5 combines with J gene TRBJ2-1, with D perhaps matching TRBD2 (5 bases). The length of the CDR3 is 14 residues. Germline CDR1 and CDR2: MNHEY and SVGAGI. V was clipped by 4 bases and J by 4 bases, with 11 bases between them. In nucleotides, the CDR3 is TGTGCCAGCAGTTGGGGAGCAGCGTACAATGAGCAGTTCTTC. It encodes CASSWGAAYNEQFF.